The next 26 T cell receptor beta chains were all read from a single sample in a study of identical twins. TCRdb recomputed calls from the 5' RACE reads with MiXCR, one row per CDR3 protein. The sample includes around 670,000 distinct CDR3 sequences, over 5% seen only once; the top ten take around 2%. Sequenced sample: naive T cells sorted from blood. Source of these receptors: a man between 18 and 29 years old in good health.

This clonotype was found many times. The rearrangement uses TRBV5-1 and TRBJ1-1, with D possibly matching TRBD1 (5 bases). Germline V lookup: CDR1 SGHRS, CDR2 YFSETQ. CDR3 length equals 15 residues. V was pared by 6 bases and J by 0 bases, with 15 bases between. The CDR3 DNA sequence: TGCGCCAGCACCACGGTTGGGGGAATGAACACTGAAGCTTTCTTT. Residues: CASTTVGGMNTEAFF. Variable domain in full (rest from reference TRBV5-1 and TRBJ1-1): KAGVTQTPRYLIKTRGQQVTLSCSPISGHRSVSWYQQTPGQGLQFLFEYFSETQRNKGNFPGRFSGRQFSNSRSEMNVSTLELGDSALYLCASTTVGGMNTEAFFGQGTRLTVV.

This clonotype was seen a handful of times. The chain carries TRBV2 and TRBJ2-6; D gene uncertain. The germline V gene has CDR1 SNHLY and CDR2 FYNNEI. CDR3 length equals 13 residues. Trimming cost V 6 bases and J 4 bases, with 7 bases left between them. The CDR3 loop reads CASRTTGANVLTF. CDR3 nucleotides: TGTGCCAGCAGAACGACCGGGGCCAACGTCCTGACTTTC.

This clonotype was counted at least ten times. This chain uses TRBV18 with TRBJ2-1, with TRBD2 identical over 10 bases. V lost 2 bases to trimming and J lost 10 bases; unmatched junction nucleotides: 23. CDR3 size: 20 residues. Germline CDR1 KGHSH, CDR2 LQKENI. CDR3 in amino acids: CASSPKLVPTSGRTGLEQFF. The CDR3 DNA reads as TGTGCCAGCTCACCAAAGTTAGTTCCGACTAGCGGGCGCACCGGGTTGGAGCAGTTCTTC.

This clonotype was recorded at least ten times. The chain has TRBV20-1 and TRBJ2-3; the D is unclear. The CDR3 loop spans 15 amino acids. V lost 7 bases and J lost 2, with 19 bases in between. Per germline, CDR1 DFQATT and CDR2 SNEGSKA (reference sequence). The CDR3 nucleotides read TGCAGTGTCACCCCTCGCAGAGCGCCCACAGATACGCAGTATTTT. It codes for CSVTPRRAPTDTQYF.

As to this clonotype: It may be a read error: a sequence one base away is much more abundant. The rearrangement uses TRBV7-6 and TRBJ2-7; TRBD1 agrees at 8 bases. The CDR3 has 15 amino acids. Germline V gene data show CDR1 as SGHVS and CDR2 as FNYEAQ. With V trimmed by 5 bases and J by 1 base, 7 bases remained unmatched. In nucleotides, the CDR3 is TGTGCCAGCAGCGTCGACAGGGGTTATTCCTACGAGCAGTACTTC. Its translation is CASSVDRGYSYEQYF.

This clonotype was observed a few times. The rearrangement uses TRBV3-1 and TRBJ2-1; 9 bases fit TRBD2. Per germline, CDR1 LGHDT and CDR2 YNNKEL (reference sequence). Germline trimming cut 1 base from V and 5 bases from J; bases unmatched to any gene: 3. The CDR3 sequence is 15 residues long. The CDR3 DNA sequence: TGTGCCAGCAGCCAAGGGGCTAGCGGGGACAATGAGCAGTTCTTC. Protein product: CASSQGASGDNEQFF.

This clonotype was seen a handful of times. The genes are TRBV7-9 and TRBJ2-7, with 7 positions matching TRBD2. Trimming took 3 bases from V and 7 from J; bases not matched to a gene: 6. This CDR3 contains 13 residues. CDR1 and CDR2 from the germline V gene are SEHNR and FQNEAQ (reference sequence). The CDR3 sequence: CASSLGGVGEQYV. CDR3 nucleotides: TGTGCCAGCAGCTTGGGGGGGGTGGGGGAGCAGTACGTC.

This clonotype has more than one count but fewer than ten. The chain has TRBV11-2 and TRBJ2-2; 8 nucleotides line up with TRBD1. The CDR3 has 17 residues. Germline loops: CDR1 SGHAT, CDR2 FQNNGV. The V segment lost 1 base and the J segment 5 bases; nucleotides outside the gene matches: 9. The CDR3 nucleotides are TGTGCCAGCAGCTTAGTCCGGACAGGGCTTCTAACCGGGGAGCTGTTTTTT. Encoded protein: CASSLVRTGLLTGELFF.

This clonotype has only a few counts. The chain is built from TRBV6-6 and TRBJ2-7; perhaps D is TRBD1 or TRBD2 (5 bases each). Germline assignment: CDR1 MNHNY and CDR2 SVGAGI (reference sequence). This CDR3 spans 12 amino acids. Trimming shortened V by 6 bases and J by 5 bases, and 11 bases separated the two germline ends. In DNA form, the CDR3 reads TGTGCCAGCAGATCGGGACGAGACGAGCAGTACGTC. Translated, it gives CASRSGRDEQYV.

The rearrangement links TRBV11-1 to TRBJ2-1, with 12 bases identical to TRBD2. V shed 5 bases and J 4 bases; nucleotides not matched to a gene: 12. This CDR3 region has 18 residues. Germline CDR1 reads SGHAT; CDR2 reads FQDESV (reference sequence). The CDR3 DNA reads as TGTGCCAGCAGCCCGAAAGATGGACTAGCGGGATATTACAATGAGCAGTTCTTC. Translation gives CASSPKDGLAGYYNEQFF.

The chain has TRBV30 and TRBJ2-5; D may be TRBD2 (5 bases). Per germline, CDR1 GTSNPN and CDR2 SVGIG (reference sequence). This CDR3 is 16 amino acids long. Trimming left V 2 bases short and J 0 bases short, with 16 bases between. The CDR3 nucleotides are TGTGCCTGGAGTCCCTTCATTGGAGGACACCAAGAGACCCAGTACTTC. Encoded protein: CAWSPFIGGHQETQYF. Using reference TRBV30 and TRBJ2-5 for the parts outside the CDR3, the full variable domain is SQTIHQWPATLVQPVGSPLSLECTVEGTSNPNLYWYRQAAGRGLQLLFYSVGIGQISSEVPQNLSASRPQDRQFILSSKKLLLSDSGFYLCAWSPFIGGHQETQYFGPGTRLLVL.

In its sample, this clonotype was seen a few times. The V call is TRBV3-1, the J call TRBJ2-1, with unresolved D. The germline V gene encodes CDR1 LGHDT and CDR2 YNNKEL (reference sequence). The CDR3 covers 14 residues. Trimming pared 4 bases from V and 5 bases from J, leaving 12 bases between. The chain's CDR3 is CASSPIGVNNEQFF. As DNA, the CDR3 is TGTGCCAGCAGCCCTATCGGAGTAAACAATGAGCAGTTCTTC.

This clonotype occurred many times. One junction end does not reproduce the germline sequence, and a read error may be involved. The chain carries TRBV6-5 and TRBJ2-1; the D is unclear. The CDR3 length is 13 residues. Germline lookup yields CDR1 MNHEY and CDR2 SVGAGI. The CDR3 sequence is CASSYSRTANLVF. Here the CDR3 DNA reads TGTGCCAGCAGTTACTCTAGAACGGCAAACCTGGTCTTC.

This clonotype was observed many times. The gene calls are TRBV10-3 and TRBJ1-2; 9 bases fit TRBD1. Germline V gene sequence: CDR1 ENHRY, CDR2 SYGVKD. This CDR3 is 16 amino acids long. With 5 bases clipped from V and 8 bases from J, the junction kept 15 bases outside the gene matches. This chain's CDR3 is CAISTHTGTGFGGYTF. The CDR3 nucleotides are TGTGCCATCAGTACTCATACCGGGACAGGGTTTGGAGGCTACACCTTC.

This clonotype has at least ten counts. The rearrangement joins TRBV4-1 to TRBJ1-1; D is possibly TRBD1 (5 bases). CDR1 is MGHRA and CDR2 is YSYEKL in the germline V gene. The CDR3 consists of 14 residues. The V and J ends lost 0 bases and 11 bases respectively, with 16 bases between them. CDR3 DNA sequence: TGCGCCAGCAGCCAAGACTCGAGCGGGGACTCGGCTTTCTTT. This codes for CASSQDSSGDSAFF.

The rearrangement joins TRBV23-1 to TRBJ1-6; tentatively, D is TRBD1 (5 bases). TRBV23-1 is sorted into the ORF group, with uncertain function. CDR3 size: 21 residues. V was clipped by 3 bases and J by 0 bases, with 24 bases between them. The chain's CDR3 is CASSHSPWRGPLFSYNSPLHF. The CDR3 DNA sequence: TGCGCCAGCAGTCATTCCCCTTGGAGGGGTCCGCTATTCTCCTATAATTCACCCCTCCACTTT.

This CDR3 reads CSVVRGSTGELFF. CDR3 DNA sequence: TGCAGCGTTGTGAGGGGAAGCACCGGGGAGCTGTTTTTT. The gene calls are TRBV29-1 and TRBJ2-2; D is possibly TRBD1 or TRBD2 (5 bases each). This CDR3 has 13 residues. V lost 4 bases to trimming and J lost 4 bases, with 10 bases between them. Germline-derived CDR1 and CDR2 are SQVTM and ANQGSEA.

This clonotype was seen repeatedly, ten times or more. The rearrangement links TRBV20-1 to TRBJ1-1; D ambiguous. The germline V and J ends were trimmed by 4 bases and 0 bases, with 12 bases remaining between them. Germline V CDR1 and CDR2: DFQATT, SNEGSKA (reference sequence). The CDR3 length is 14 residues. CDR3: CSANLRMLNTEAFF. In nucleotides, the CDR3 is TGCAGTGCTAATTTACGGATGTTGAACACTGAAGCTTTCTTT.

The rearrangement joins TRBV28 to TRBJ2-7, with TRBD1 matching over 8 bases. This CDR3 is built from 15 residues. Germline-derived CDR1 and CDR2 are MDHEN and SYDVKM. The trim removed 5 bases at V and 4 bases at J, leaving 10 bases unmatched. The CDR3 sequence is CASSNQGAGTYEQYF. The DNA of the CDR3 is TGTGCCAGCAGTAACCAGGGGGCGGGAACGTACGAGCAGTACTTC.

J is TRBJ2-1 and V is TRBV12-3 or TRBV12-4; TRBD2 is a possible D gene (7 bases). The CDR3 is 18 amino acids. Trimming removed 2 bases at V and 1 base at J, with 18 bases between. The CDR3 nucleotides are TGTGCCAGCAGTTTAACCCGAGGGGGGGTCTCATCCTACAATGAGCAGTTCTTC. Residues: CASSLTRGGVSSYNEQFF.

The sample holds many counts of this clonotype. The chain employs TRBV11-2 and TRBJ2-1; 7 nucleotides match TRBD1. V dropped 5 bases and J dropped 4; count of bases not matched to a gene: 8. This CDR3 spans 15 amino acids. Germline V gives CDR1 SGHAT, CDR2 FQNNGV. CDR3 residues: CASSLLRQGYNEQFF. CDR3 nucleotides: TGTGCCAGCAGCCTGCTGAGACAGGGTTACAATGAGCAGTTCTTC.

This clonotype has just a few counts. The junction shows a germline mismatch at one end, possibly a read error. This chain links TRBV4-1 with TRBJ1-6; unclear D gene. The CDR3 consists of 13 residues. Germline V gene data show CDR1 as MGHRA and CDR2 as YSYEKL. CDR3 sequence (DNA): TGCGCCAGCAGCCAAGCCTACAATTCACCCCTCCACTTT. It yields the protein CASSQAYNSPLHF.

This clonotype was seen a few times. The V and J genes are TRBV5-6 and TRBJ2-7, with 8 bases fitting TRBD1. V trimming: 3 bases; J trimming: 2 bases; junction bases outside the gene matches: 7. Germline assignment: CDR1 SGHDT and CDR2 YYEEEE. The CDR3 length is 15 residues. The CDR3 region has the DNA TGTGCCAGCAGCTCAACCGGGACAGGTACCTACGAGCAGTACGTC. Protein product: CASSSTGTGTYEQYV.

V usage is TRBV7-6 and J usage is TRBJ2-6, with D perhaps assigned TRBD1 or TRBD2 (5 bases each). This CDR3 contains 15 residues. CDR1 is SGHVS and CDR2 is FNYEAQ in the germline V gene. V lost 5 bases, J lost 0 bases, and 8 bases lay in between. Here the CDR3 DNA reads TGTGCCAGCAGCCGGGACCGCTCTGGGGCCAACGTCCTGACTTTC. The encoded protein is CASSRDRSGANVLTF. Full variable domain (remainder filled in from reference TRBV7-6 and TRBJ2-6): GAGVSQSPRYKVTKRGQDVALRCDPISGHVSLYWYRQALGQGPEFLTYFNYEAQQDKSGLPNDRFSAERPEGSISTLTIQRTEQRDSAMYRCASSRDRSGANVLTFGAGSRLTVL.

Ten or more counts support this clonotype. V is TRBV27 and J is TRBJ2-1, with 7 bases fitting TRBD2. This CDR3 has 15 amino acids. Germline CDR1 MNHEY, CDR2 SMNVEV (reference sequence). The trim removed 4 bases at V and 6 bases at J, leaving 9 bases unmatched. CDR3 sequence (DNA): TGTGCCAGCAGTTCCTGGGACTACTATAGCAATGAGCAGTTCTTC. As protein: CASSSWDYYSNEQFF.

This clonotype was observed many times. The chain joins TRBV9 to TRBJ2-3; 10 bases are shared with TRBD1. Germline assignment: CDR1 SGDLS and CDR2 YYNGEE. Losses at the gene ends were 4 bases for V and 5 bases for J; bases not matched to a gene: 10. This CDR3 has 16 residues. The CDR3 sequence: CASSFRGTGVGDTQYF. CDR3 in DNA: TGTGCCAGCAGCTTCCGAGGGACAGGGGTTGGAGATACGCAGTATTTT.